The entry below gives a single T cell receptor (beta chain) sequence along with its context. The antigen is not known. Clones were sequenced by immunoSEQ multiplex PCR, and TCRdb holds only the in-frame ones, with some missing. The sample carries tens of thousands of clones, 93% recorded once. This entry is derived from a study of cytomegalovirus exposure and HLA in healthy donors. The CDR3 length is 13 residues. CDR1 and CDR2 from the germline V gene are SEHNR and FQNEAQ (reference sequence). V was pared by 3 bases and J by 5 bases, with 10 bases between. Study results and limitations: A subsequent analysis found that TCR clusters from the first cohort also tended to co-occur in the 120 validation repertoires, with about 94% of cluster scores above 0. Reports indicated that the classifier achieved high specificity and sensitivity in diagnosing cytomegalovirus status. The study designated 164 TCR beta chains cytomegalovirus-associated.

The chain recombines TRBV7-9 with TRBJ1-2, with D perhaps TRBD1 (6 bases). Sequences were obtained from PBMCs. This clonotype was obtained from a man younger than 35 in good health and CMV-seronegative. The CDR3 reads CASSFGTTYGYTF. CDR3 coding DNA: TGTGCCAGCAGCTTCGGGACAACTTATGGCTACACCTTC.